This T cell receptor beta chain came from a study of Graves' ophthalmopathy and Graves' hyperthyroidism. Study-level background: Peripheral blood was gathered at first diagnosis, ahead of any treatment whatsoever.

Trimming removed 0 bases at V and 0 bases at J, with 10 bases between. CDR1 is SGHRS and CDR2 is YFSETQ in the germline V gene. This CDR3 is 15 amino acids long. Active ophthalmopathy (CAS at least 3, NOSPECS at least 4), lasting under 3 months. Establishment of the diagnosis relied upon clinical symptoms, serum thyroxine, TRAb, thyroid ultrasound and orbital computed tomography. Findings and limits, study-wide: Appearing in blood as well were most expanded thyroid clonotypes above 0.001 frequency.

With respect to this clonotype: The target antigen is unknown.

Amplified TCR beta CDR3 regions were obtained using RNA transcripts as template. Second-round multiplex PCR followed a first-round RT-PCR using HTBI primers. TCRdb passed the multiplex PCR reads through MiXCR, listing each CDR3 protein once. Found here are about 240,000 distinct CDR3 sequences, around 42% of them singletons; the top ten hold 40% to 55%. The TCR originated in an adult man with Graves' ophthalmopathy. Sequencing used peripheral blood. The rearrangement uses TRBV5-1 and TRBJ2-7; tentative D call: TRBD1 (5 bases). Here the CDR3 DNA reads TGCGCCAGCAGCTTGGAGGGGATCGTCTCCTACGAGCAGTACTTC. It yields the protein CASSLEGIVSYEQYF.